This T cell receptor beta chain derives from a study of blood T cell repertoires in COVID-19. Study summary: Samples taken during acute and convalescent COVID-19 were collected in the United States, Italy and Spain. T cells, B-cell-depleted T cells, or PBMCs supplied cDNA or gDNA.

Looked up from germline, CDR1 is SGHDN and CDR2 is FVKESK. V was trimmed by 4 bases and J by 0 bases, leaving 7 bases between them. The CDR3 consists of 14 residues. This clone was observed a few times. Authors' analysis steps: The authors estimated nucleated cell counts from reference gene primer amplification. Method: immunoSEQ multiplex PCR; TCRdb's copy keeps in-frame clones and lacks some. V and J calls and clone size are given by that table; D and trimming were obtained from the DNA. Counted here are approximately 150,000 clones, around 90% occurring once; the ten biggest clones make up about 1.7%.

This chain joins TRBV14 and TRBJ1-3, with D possibly matching TRBD1 (6 bases). This TCR was recovered from a man between 65 and 85 years old with acute or convalescent COVID-19. Sequencing was carried out using peripheral blood. This CDR3 is CASSRDISGNTIYF. As DNA, the CDR3 is TGTGCCAGCAGCCGGGACATCTCTGGAAACACCATATATTTT.